This entry is about one T cell receptor (beta chain). No antigen is known for it. Each donor was nominally healthy when sampled (though unrecorded immune exposures were likely). The PCR made use of 60 Vbeta and 13 Jbeta primers. Clones were sequenced by immunoSEQ multiplex PCR, and TCRdb holds only the in-frame ones, with some missing. This table holds around 100,000 clones, approximately 76% found once. This sample was included in a study of cytomegalovirus exposure and HLA in healthy donors. Notes on the study in general: Follow-up analysis found HLA locus-dependent TCR association rates, highest for DRB1 and lowest for HLA-C.

The sequence was obtained from a woman in her sixties or seventies in good health and CMV-seropositive. Sequencing was done on a sample of PBMCs.

The CDR3 here is CASSIVASVYNEQFF. The CDR3 coding sequence is TGTGCCAGTAGTATAGTGGCTAGCGTTTACAATGAGCAGTTCTTC. The V call is TRBV19, the J call TRBJ2-1, with a weak D call TRBD2 (6 bases). Germline lookup yields CDR1 LNHDA and CDR2 SQIVND (reference sequence). V was shortened by 1 base and J by 4 bases, with 11 bases between the two germline ends. The CDR3 loop spans 15 amino acids.